Sequencing of this TCR beta chain was carried out in a study of regulatory T cells in long-lasting Graves disease. Broader study findings: Newly diagnosed patients had higher TCR diversity than persistent Graves' patients did.

This clonotype was observed many times. Its antigen remains unknown. Arm-PCR with iRepertoire HTBI primers amplified the CDR3 regions for these TCR beta libraries. TCRdb fed the multiplex PCR reads into MiXCR, producing one record per CDR3 protein. The table lists some 500,000 distinct CDR3 sequences, about 16% of them singletons, with roughly 25% in the top ten. Time point noted: newly diagnosed GD, antithyroid drugs for less than 3 months. After RNA was extracted from PBMCs, the TCR library was made from it. The data were also submitted as part of a second study, on T cells in Graves' hyperthyroidism and ophthalmopathy. This second study says: Before onset, ophthalmopathy was predicted by the model a median around 6 months earlier.

This receptor was obtained from a woman aged 35-60 years with Graves disease. The starting material was peripheral blood mononuclear cells (PBMCs), obtained at new diagnosis, from a patient treated with antithyroid drugs.

The CDR3 bases are TGTGCCAGCTCACCACGGGGGGCAAGCGGGAACACTGAAGCTTTCTTT. Its translation: CASSPRGASGNTEAFF. The chain links TRBV18 to TRBJ1-1, with D possibly TRBD1 on 6 matching bases. The CDR3 is made up of 16 amino acids. The V gene's germline CDR1 is KGHSH and CDR2 LQKENI. V lost 1 base and J 1 base, leaving 13 bases between the germline ends.